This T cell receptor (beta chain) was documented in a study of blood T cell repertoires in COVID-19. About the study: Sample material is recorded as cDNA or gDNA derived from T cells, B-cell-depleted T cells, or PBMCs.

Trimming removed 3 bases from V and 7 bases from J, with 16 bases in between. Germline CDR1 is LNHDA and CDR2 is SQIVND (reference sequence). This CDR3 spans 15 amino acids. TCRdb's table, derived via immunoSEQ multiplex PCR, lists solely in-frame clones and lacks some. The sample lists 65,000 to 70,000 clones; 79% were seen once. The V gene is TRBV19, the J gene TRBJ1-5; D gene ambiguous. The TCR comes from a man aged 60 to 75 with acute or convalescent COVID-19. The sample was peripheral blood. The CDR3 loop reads CASSMVPRGWQPQHF. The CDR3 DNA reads TGTGCCAGTAGTATGGTCCCTAGAGGGTGGCAGCCCCAGCATTTT.